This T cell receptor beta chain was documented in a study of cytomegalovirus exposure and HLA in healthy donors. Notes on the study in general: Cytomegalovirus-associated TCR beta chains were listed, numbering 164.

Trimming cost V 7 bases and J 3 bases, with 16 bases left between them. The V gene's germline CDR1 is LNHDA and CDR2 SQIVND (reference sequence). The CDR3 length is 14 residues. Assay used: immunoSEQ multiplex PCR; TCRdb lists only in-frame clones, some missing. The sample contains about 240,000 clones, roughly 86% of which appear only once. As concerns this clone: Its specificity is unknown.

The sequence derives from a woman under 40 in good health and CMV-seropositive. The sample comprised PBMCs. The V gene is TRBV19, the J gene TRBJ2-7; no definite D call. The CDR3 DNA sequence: TGTGCCAGTAAAAAGGCGGATGCTTTCTACGAGCAGTACTTC. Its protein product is CASKKADAFYEQYF. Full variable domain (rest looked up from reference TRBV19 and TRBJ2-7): DGGITQSPKYLFRKEGQNVTLSCEQNLNHDAMYWYRQDPGQGLRLIYYSQIVNDFQKGDIAEGYSVSREKKESFPLTVTSAQKNPTAFYLCASKKADAFYEQYFGPGTRLTVT.